The text below deals with one T cell receptor (beta chain). Clones were sequenced by immunoSEQ multiplex PCR, and TCRdb holds only the in-frame ones, with some missing. The table records about 170,000 clones, 84% of them present only once. The source of the sample is a study of blood T cell repertoires in COVID-19. Study in general: The study drew acute and convalescent COVID-19 samples from the United States, Italy and Spain. The analysed material was cDNA or gDNA that came from T cells, B-cell-depleted T cells, or PBMCs.

Patients from Seattle were sampled longitudinally, starting during active infection. Germline V gene data show CDR1 as MNHEY and CDR2 as SMNVEV (reference sequence). Trimming took 6 bases from V and 5 from J, leaving 13 bases between them. CDR3 length equals 13 residues. This TCR was sampled from a woman at least 80 years old with COVID-19, enrolled during active disease. The chain carries TRBV27 and TRBJ1-1; tentative D call: TRBD1 (6 bases). The sample consisted of peripheral blood. CDR3 loop: CASSRRGGTEAFF. CDR3 nucleotides: TGTGCCAGCAGCCGTAGGGGGGGGACTGAAGCTTTCTTT.